These 26 T cell receptor beta chains came from one sample sequenced in a study of metastatic and nonmetastatic thyroid tumors. Treatment of any kind had been given to no patient before thyroid surgery. Via MiXCR, TCRdb re-called the PCR reads. Of some 25,000 clones listed, under 25% are singletons. Specimen: blood. All receptors derive from a male donor with papillary thyroid cancer or a benign thyroid nodule (not recorded which). Some clones in this sample may be carry-over from other donors' samples.

This clone was seen ten or more times. This same CDR3 is encoded by further DNA sequences in the sample. The chain couples TRBV12-3 or TRBV12-4 to TRBJ2-3, with 8 nucleotides matching TRBD2. The CDR3 sequence is 15 residues long. J was trimmed by 6 bases and V by 6 bases; bases with no gene match: 11. This CDR3 reads CASRPSGSLVDTQYF. The CDR3, as DNA: TGTGCCAGCAGACCAAGCGGGAGCCTGGTCGATACGCAGTATTTT.

There are many counts of this clone. This sequence joins TRBV7-2 and TRBJ2-7; maybe TRBD2 (6 bases). CDR1 and CDR2 from the germline V gene are SGHTA and FQGNSA. The CDR3 sequence is 13 residues long. The V end was cut by 5 bases, the J end by 4 bases, with 12 bases between. The CDR3 nucleotides are TGTGCCAGCAGCACCCGGGACTCTTACGAGCAGTACTTC. This translates into CASSTRDSYEQYF.

This clone occurred a few times. This chain joins TRBV25-1 and TRBJ2-3, with unresolved D. The CDR3 totals 13 residues. Trimming left V 5 bases short and J 4 bases short, with 10 bases between. Germline V lookup: CDR1 MGHDK, CDR2 SYGVNS. As DNA, the CDR3 is TGTGCCAGCAGTTTTCGGACCTCAGATACGCAGTATTTT. It is translated as CASSFRTSDTQYF.

The genes are TRBV11-1 and TRBJ2-7; 7 bases line up with TRBD2. Unmatched junction bases numbered 15, after V lost 4 bases and J lost 3 bases. Germline CDR1 is SGHAT and CDR2 is FQDESV (reference sequence). The CDR3 is 17 amino acids. The CDR3 nucleotides read TGTGCCAGCAGCTGGGGGGGAACAGGTAAAGGCTTCTACGAGCAGTACTTC. Translated, it gives CASSWGGTGKGFYEQYF.

The V call is TRBV28, the J call TRBJ2-1; 11 bases line up with TRBD2. In germline, CDR1 is MDHEN, CDR2 SYDVKM. This CDR3 comprises 14 residues. Germline trimming cut 6 bases from V and 6 bases from J; bases unmatched to any gene: 4. CDR3 amino acids: CASRKLAGVNEQFF. CDR3 in DNA: TGTGCCAGCAGAAAACTAGCGGGAGTCAATGAGCAGTTCTTC.

The gene calls are TRBV28 and TRBJ2-7, with TRBD2 matching 7 bases. The CDR3 sequence is 16 residues long. J was trimmed by 3 bases and V by 5 bases; bases with no gene match: 13. Germline V gives CDR1 MDHEN, CDR2 SYDVKM. The DNA of the CDR3 is TGTGCCAGCAGTCGATTCGGGGCTAGCGGCAACTACGAGCAGTACTTC. Protein product: CASSRFGASGNYEQYF.

V and J are TRBV5-1 and TRBJ2-1, with 9 bases fitting TRBD1. Germline CDR1 and CDR2: SGHRS and YFSETQ. The CDR3 has 15 amino acids. V gave up 0 bases and J gave up 8 bases; unmatched junction bases: 6. The DNA for the CDR3 is TGCGCCAGCAGCTTGGGTGGGACAGGGCCCGATGAGCAGTTCTTC. It translates to CASSLGGTGPDEQFF.

V gene TRBV7-4 combines with J gene TRBJ2-3, with D possibly being TRBD2 (6 bases). The germline gives CDR1 SGHVT, CDR2 SQSDAQ. V was clipped by 0 bases and J by 0 bases, with 25 bases between them. This CDR3 comprises 21 residues. The CDR3, as DNA: TGTGCCAGCAGCTTAGCCACGTCGCGGCGCGGGGCCCAACCTAGCACAGATACGCAGTATTTT. This translates into CASSLATSRRGAQPSTDTQYF.

This clone was counted between two and nine times. The chain joins TRBV6-5 to TRBJ2-2; 8 nucleotides agree with TRBD2. Germline CDR1 and CDR2: MNHEY and SVGAGI. V lost 4 bases and J lost 6; bases outside the gene matches: 7. CDR3 size: 15 residues. The CDR3 DNA reads TGTGCCAGCAGTTTTAGCGGGACCAATTCCGGGGAGCTGTTTTTT. The encoded protein is CASSFSGTNSGELFF.

This rearrangement joins TRBV3-1 to TRBJ2-7, with 11 bases matching TRBD1. Germline V gene sequence: CDR1 LGHDT, CDR2 YNNKEL (reference sequence). The V and J ends lost 10 bases and 10 bases, in that order; junction bases with no gene match: 15. The CDR3 has 14 amino acids. The CDR3, as DNA: TGTGCCACACAGCCCGGGACAGGGGGATCCGATCAGTACTTC. Residues: CATQPGTGGSDQYF.

The chain couples TRBV5-3 to TRBJ1-5; D remains unclear. TRBV5-3 is identified as an open reading frame with a role that is uncertain. V lost 8 bases and J 3 bases, leaving 18 bases between the germline ends. The CDR3 sequence is 15 residues long. CDR3 DNA: TGTGCCAGTAAACCTCGACATCTTGACAATCAGCCCCAGCATTTT. Translating it yields CASKPRHLDNQPQHF.

A note on this clone: Here the CDR3 omits its conserved ending phenylalanine or tryptophan, so a read error is the likely source. This chain links TRBV20-1 with TRBJ1-5, with D hard to call. The germline CDR1 and CDR2 sequences are DFQATT and SNEGSKA (reference sequence). The V end was cut by 6 bases, the J end by 1 base, with 19 bases between. The CDR3 runs 16 residues. The DNA for the CDR3 is TGCAGTGCGTCCCTTCCGGAGACATACAGCAATCAGCCCCAGCATTAT. Encoded protein: CSASLPETYSNQPQHY.

The chain recombines TRBV20-1 with TRBJ2-7; D ambiguous. The germline V and J ends were trimmed by 3 bases and 0 bases, with 15 bases remaining between them. Germline values: CDR1 DFQATT, CDR2 SNEGSKA (reference sequence). The CDR3 has 15 residues. The CDR3 loop reads CSASAPVGNSYEQYF. CDR3 DNA: TGCAGTGCTAGCGCACCGGTGGGGAACTCCTACGAGCAGTACTTC.

This clone was found many times. V is TRBV11-1 and J is TRBJ2-2, with 7 bases aligning to TRBD1. This CDR3 spans 17 amino acids. Germline lookup yields CDR1 SGHAT and CDR2 FQDESV (reference sequence). J was trimmed by 6 bases and V by 5 bases; bases with no gene match: 15. CDR3 residues: CASSPTPYRGKAGELFF. The CDR3 DNA follows: TGTGCCAGCAGCCCCACGCCATACAGGGGAAAGGCCGGGGAGCTGTTTTTT.

At least ten counts were recorded for this clone. V gene TRBV3-1 combines with J gene TRBJ2-2, with 12 nucleotides matching TRBD2. The germline gives CDR1 LGHDT, CDR2 YNNKEL (reference sequence). Unmatched junction bases numbered 9, after V lost 1 base and J lost 3 bases. The CDR3 totals 19 residues. This CDR3 reads CASSQVGLAGGPDTGELFF. The CDR3 nucleotides read TGTGCCAGCAGCCAAGTCGGGCTAGCGGGAGGGCCGGACACCGGGGAGCTGTTTTTT.

This clone showed up many times. The chain carries TRBV20-1 and TRBJ1-3, with 8 positions matching TRBD1. Trimming took 5 bases from V and 7 from J; bases not matched to a gene: 4. Looked up from germline, CDR1 is DFQATT and CDR2 is SNEGSKA (reference sequence). The CDR3 length is 12 residues. The CDR3: CSAHGQGNTIYF. The CDR3 DNA is TGCAGTGCTCACGGACAGGGCAACACCATATATTTT.

This clone has at least ten counts. This chain joins TRBV29-1 and TRBJ2-3, with 10 bases fitting TRBD1. The CDR3 spans 15 residues. With 6 bases clipped from V and 1 base from J, the junction kept 7 bases outside the gene matches. Per the germline V gene, CDR1 is SQVTM and CDR2 is ANQGSEA. The CDR3 here is CSVLRDRGGTDTQYF. The CDR3 region has the DNA TGCAGCGTCCTCCGGGACAGGGGCGGCACAGATACGCAGTATTTT.

In this sample, this clone is medium-sized. The chain couples TRBV28 to TRBJ1-1, with TRBD1 identical over 9 bases. The CDR3 spans 17 residues. The V gene's germline CDR1 is MDHEN and CDR2 SYDVKM. The trim removed 5 bases at V and 2 bases at J, leaving 12 bases unmatched. As DNA, the CDR3 is TGTGCCAGCAGTACCCGGGACAGGGTGAGGGCTAACACTGAAGCTTTCTTT. It translates to CASSTRDRVRANTEAFF.

This clone was seen a few times. A single base separates this from a much larger clone, so it may be a read error. The chain couples TRBV7-6 to TRBJ2-7; D gene uncertain. The germline V gene has CDR1 SGHVS and CDR2 FNYEAQ. The CDR3 covers 14 residues. The V end lost 2 bases, the J end lost 3 bases, and 11 bases lay between the germline ends. The CDR3 DNA reads as TGTGCCAGCAGCTTAAAATCGGTTTACTACGAGCAGTACTTC. Its translation: CASSLKSVYYEQYF.

At least ten counts were recorded for this clone. The chain employs TRBV12-3 or TRBV12-4 and TRBJ2-2, with D unresolved. Trimming left V 6 bases short and J 8 bases short, with 10 bases between. The CDR3 is 12 amino acids. CDR3 amino acids: CASRNDPGELFF. The CDR3 bases are TGTGCCAGCAGGAACGATCCGGGGGAGCTGTTTTTT.

This clone was observed a handful of times. This sequence joins TRBV19 and TRBJ2-7, with TRBD2 matching 9 bases. V lost 3 bases, J lost 3 bases, and 3 bases stayed unmatched. Germline V lookup: CDR1 LNHDA, CDR2 SQIVND (reference sequence). This CDR3 contains 14 residues. The CDR3 here is CASSISGSNYEQYF. CDR3 sequence (DNA): TGTGCCAGTAGTATTAGCGGGAGTAACTACGAGCAGTACTTC.

The chain employs TRBV3-1 and TRBJ2-7, with a weak D call TRBD2 (6 bases). Germline V gene lookup returns CDR1 LGHDT and CDR2 YNNKEL (reference sequence). The CDR3 totals 16 residues. Deletions cut 5 bases from V and 7 bases from J, with 24 bases between. The CDR3 DNA reads TGTGCCAGCAGCTCCTCCGGGACTGGATCTCTAGGGGAGCAGTACTTC. Protein sequence: CASSSSGTGSLGEQYF.

This clone was counted at least ten times. This chain uses TRBV7-2 with TRBJ2-5, with 7 bases aligning to TRBD2. Germline loops: CDR1 SGHTA, CDR2 FQGNSA. J was trimmed by 6 bases and V by 2 bases; bases with no gene match: 12. The CDR3 loop spans 16 amino acids. CDR3 sequence reads: CASSLRVSGGIQTQYF. In DNA, the CDR3 is TGTGCCAGCAGCTTAAGGGTGTCGGGAGGTATTCAGACCCAGTACTTC.

In its sample, this clone was seen many times. CDR3 coding DNA: TGCGCCAGCAGCCAAGACGCGGGTTCCTACGAGCAGTACTTC. As protein: CASSQDAGSYEQYF. The chain is built from TRBV4-3 and TRBJ2-7; TRBD2 is a possible D gene (5 bases). Trimming took 0 bases from V and 1 from J, leaving 7 bases between them. The CDR3 loop spans 14 amino acids. Germline V gives CDR1 LGHNA, CDR2 YSLEER.

The chain is built from TRBV28 and TRBJ2-1, with a weak D call TRBD2 (6 bases). Germline V gives CDR1 MDHEN, CDR2 SYDVKM. The CDR3 sequence is 13 residues long. The V end lost 11 bases, the J end lost 16 bases, and 27 bases lay between the germline ends. The chain's CDR3 is CAAGSVSYNEHFF. CDR3 DNA: TGTGCCGCGGGGTCCGTGTCTTACAATGAACACTTCTTC.

In its sample, this clone ranks as medium-sized. This chain uses TRBV6-1 with TRBJ2-7; maybe TRBD2 (7 bases). The V and J ends lost 7 bases and 2 bases respectively, with 12 bases between them. The germline V gene has CDR1 MNHNS and CDR2 SASEGT. The CDR3 covers 13 residues. The CDR3 sequence: CASKGGDPYEQYF. CDR3 coding DNA: TGTGCCAGCAAAGGGGGGGATCCCTACGAGCAGTACTTC.